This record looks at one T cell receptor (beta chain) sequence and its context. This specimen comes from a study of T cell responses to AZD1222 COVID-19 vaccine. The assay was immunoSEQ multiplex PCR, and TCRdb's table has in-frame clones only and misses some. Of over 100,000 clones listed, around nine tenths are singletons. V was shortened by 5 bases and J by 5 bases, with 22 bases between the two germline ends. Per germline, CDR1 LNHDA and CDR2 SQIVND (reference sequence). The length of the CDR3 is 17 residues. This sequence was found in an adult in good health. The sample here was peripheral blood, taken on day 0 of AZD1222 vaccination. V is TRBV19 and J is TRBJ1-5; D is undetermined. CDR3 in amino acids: CASSSVPSPRWYQPQHF. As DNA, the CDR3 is TGTGCCAGTAGTTCAGTACCCTCCCCACGCTGGTATCAGCCCCAGCATTTT.